This is a list of T cell receptor beta chains from one sample in a study of shared clonotypes between healthy human individuals. Profiling relied on immunoSEQ multiplex PCR, and the TCRdb table lists in-frame clones only, not all of them. Of 300,000 to 350,000 clones in the sample, 73% were seen once. Source material: memory CD4+ T cells sorted from blood. All receptors come from a man under 40 in good health. Each CDR3 is given without its conserved first and last residue.

V gene	J gene	CDR3 protein
TRBV18	TRBJ2-3	ASSPITDTQY
TRBV30	TRBJ1-1	AWSGQGGTEAF
TRBV11-2	TRBJ1-4	ASSPTTGGPTNEKLF
TRBV27	TRBJ2-3	ASSPVHWGDTQY
TRBV2	TRBJ2-7	ASNVGSYEQY
TRBV18	TRBJ2-5	ASSPGYQETQY
TRBV28	TRBJ2-7	ASSRQGEPYEQY
TRBV6-1	TRBJ1-5	ASSGRIGRVNQPQH
TRBV9	TRBJ2-1	ASSPRDSLNEQF
TRBV5-4	TRBJ2-5	ASSQAGGGAYSPDQY
TRBV19	TRBJ1-1	ASLKSDSSEAF
TRBV30	TRBJ2-4	AWSVGGRLIQY
TRBV10-3	TRBJ1-2	AISETGVYGYT
TRBV29-1	TRBJ2-1	SVGGGQGSYNEQF
TRBV7-8	TRBJ2-1	ASRTSGSNEQF
TRBV7-5	TRBJ1-3	VRSFLSLVAIY
TRBV6-6	TRBJ2-6	ASTLNSGANVLT
TRBV28	TRBJ2-2	ASSWQATGELF
TRBV6-5	TRBJ2-5	ASSTGQGETQY
TRBV11-2	TRBJ2-3	ASSLVGTGLTDTQY
TRBV28	TRBJ2-1	ASSPGTGGNEQF
TRBV5-6	TRBJ1-4	ASSTRGGSGKLF
TRBV18	TRBJ2-5	ASSPKGGGETQY
TRBV28	TRBJ2-7	ASTVRTGGREQY
TRBV19	TRBJ2-2	ASSTRDRGWGLSTGELF
TRBV7-2	TRBJ2-5	ASSFGHQETQY
TRBV5-8	TRBJ1-2	ASSLGSGPWNGYT
TRBV21-1	TRBJ2-4	ASSPIPSRSLAKNIQY
TRBV5-1	TRBJ1-4	ASAVTGREGNEKLF
TRBV6-1	TRBJ2-7	ASTAFYEQY
TRBV6-1	TRBJ2-1	ASSDWTSGGRYNEQF
TRBV14	TRBJ2-7	ASSFGRGYEQY
TRBV5-5	TRBJ2-5	ASSLGRTETQY
TRBV9	TRBJ2-3	ASSQQTDTQY
TRBV2	TRBJ1-4	ASRGIGQGAEKLF
TRBV28	TRBJ1-2	ASSYRATSGYT
TRBV5-1	TRBJ2-7	ASSQIRTGSSEQY
TRBV4-1	TRBJ2-7	ASSQGGQGSYEQY
TRBV25-1	TRBJ1-2	ASSGIGHGLAGYT
TRBV9	TRBJ1-4	ASSYRTGEGEKLF